Listed here is a single TCR beta chain. Its antigen is unidentified. The sample belongs to a study of vaccination effects on CD4 cells after COVID-19. At the level of the study: Post-vaccine specimens arrived a median 72 days past the second dose.

Clones were sequenced by immunoSEQ multiplex PCR, and TCRdb holds only the in-frame ones, with some missing. The table has tens of thousands of clones, less than 80% seen once; the top ten hold 0.8% to 1%. This CDR3 spans 11 amino acids. With 5 bases removed from V and 5 bases from J, the gap between germline ends came to 6 bases. Germline CDR1 SEHNR, CDR2 FQNEAQ (reference sequence). Ahead of sequencing, the ViraFEST assay grew antigen-specific CD4+ T cells using viral peptide pools. At the end of 10 days of culture, CD4+ T cells were isolated. Participants completed two doses of the BNT162b2 or mRNA-1273 vaccine. The culture medium for about 2 million PBMC per well included 9.5 to 10 IU/ml IL-2 and around 10 ug/ml peptides. Cells had half their medium changed to IL-2 medium on days 3 and 7.

This sequence was found in a human donor who received a COVID-19 vaccine. The chain couples TRBV7-9 to TRBJ2-5; D not resolved. The material was CD4+ T cells from PBMCs cultured with HCoV-OC43 spike peptides, obtained after COVID-19 vaccination. The subset: HCoV-OC43 spike overlapping peptide pool stimulation. The CDR3 reads CASSQEETQYF. CDR3 DNA: TGTGCCAGCAGCCAAGAGGAGACCCAGTACTTC.